Below, one T cell receptor (beta chain) is given with its context. The data belong to a study of blood T cell repertoires in COVID-19. For the study at large: Researchers got acute and convalescent COVID-19 samples from the United States, Italy and Spain. T cells, B-cell-depleted T cells, or PBMCs supplied cDNA or gDNA.

The germline V and J ends were trimmed by 6 bases and 1 base, with 22 bases remaining between them. Looked up from germline, CDR1 is SGHTA and CDR2 is FQGNSA. This CDR3 contains 17 residues. Methods used by the authors: Estimation of nucleated cell counts was performed using reference gene primer amplification. Measured with immunoSEQ multiplex PCR; TCRdb has only the in-frame clones, and not every one. Clone size and the V and J calls come from that table; the DNA yielded D and trimming. The sample has roughly 92,000 clones; 90% are singletons. This receptor was taken from a man aged 45-65 years with acute or convalescent COVID-19. The V and J genes are TRBV7-2 and TRBJ2-7; D is ambiguous. Material: peripheral blood. CDR3 nucleotides: TGTGCCAGCAGTCCCCAAGCTATTGGCGGATCGTCCTACGAGCAGTACTTC. It is translated as CASSPQAIGGSSYEQYF.